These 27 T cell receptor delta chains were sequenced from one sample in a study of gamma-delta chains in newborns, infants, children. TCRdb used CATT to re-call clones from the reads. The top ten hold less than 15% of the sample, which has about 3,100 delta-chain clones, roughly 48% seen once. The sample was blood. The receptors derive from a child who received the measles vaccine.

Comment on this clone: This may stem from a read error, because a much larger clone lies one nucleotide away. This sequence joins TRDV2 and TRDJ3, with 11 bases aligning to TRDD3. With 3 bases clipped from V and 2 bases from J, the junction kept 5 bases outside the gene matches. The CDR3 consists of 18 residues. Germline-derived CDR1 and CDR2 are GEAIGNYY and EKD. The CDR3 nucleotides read TGTGCCTGTGACGCCGTACTGGGGGATACCTGGGACACCCGACAGATGTTTTTC. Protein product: CACDAVLGDTWDTRQMFF.

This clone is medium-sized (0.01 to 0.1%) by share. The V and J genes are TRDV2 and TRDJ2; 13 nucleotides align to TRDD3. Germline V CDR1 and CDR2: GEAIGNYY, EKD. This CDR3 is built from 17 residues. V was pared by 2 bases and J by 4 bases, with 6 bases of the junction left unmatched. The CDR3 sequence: CACDKLGDTGATAQLFF. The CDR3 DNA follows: TGTGCCTGTGACAAACTGGGGGATACGGGGGCGACAGCACAACTCTTCTTT.

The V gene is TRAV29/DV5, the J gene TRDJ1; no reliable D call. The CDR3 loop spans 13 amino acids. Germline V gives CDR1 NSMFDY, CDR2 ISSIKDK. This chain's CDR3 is CAALRYYTDKLIF. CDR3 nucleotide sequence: TGTGCCGCTTTAAGGTACTACACCGATAAACTCATCTTT.

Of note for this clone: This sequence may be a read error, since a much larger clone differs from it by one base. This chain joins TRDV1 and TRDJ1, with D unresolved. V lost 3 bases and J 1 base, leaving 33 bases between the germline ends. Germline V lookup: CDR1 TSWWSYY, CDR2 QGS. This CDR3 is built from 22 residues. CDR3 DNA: TGTGCTCTTGGGGACGCCTATATTAGGCCTTTTTATCCGCTGGAAAGCACCGATAAACTCATCTTT. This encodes CALGDAYIRPFYPLESTDKLIF.

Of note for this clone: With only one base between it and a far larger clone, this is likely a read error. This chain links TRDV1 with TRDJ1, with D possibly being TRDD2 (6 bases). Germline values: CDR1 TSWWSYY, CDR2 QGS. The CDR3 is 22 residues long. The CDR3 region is CAFGEPRRFLEVRNSPTDKLIF. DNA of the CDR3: TGTGCTTTTGGGGAACCGAGACGGTTCCTAGAAGTACGGAACTCCCCCACCGATAAACTCATCTTT.

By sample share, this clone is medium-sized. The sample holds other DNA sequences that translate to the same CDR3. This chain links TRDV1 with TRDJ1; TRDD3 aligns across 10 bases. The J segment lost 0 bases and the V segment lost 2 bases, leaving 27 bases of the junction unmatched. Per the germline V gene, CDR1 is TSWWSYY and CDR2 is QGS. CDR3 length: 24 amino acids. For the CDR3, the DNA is TGTGCTCTTGGGGAAAGAGACCCCTTTCGTCATAACTGGGGGATCCCCGGATACACCGATAAACTCATCTTT. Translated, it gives CALGERDPFRHNWGIPGYTDKLIF.

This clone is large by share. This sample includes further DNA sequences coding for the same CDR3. Written as DNA, the CDR3 is TGTGCCTGTGACACCGCTGGGGGATACTCCTGGGACACCCGACAGATGTTTTTC. It yields the protein CACDTAGGYSWDTRQMFF. The J gene is TRDJ3, the V gene TRDV2, with TRDD3 identical over 10 bases. CDR3 length: 18 residues. Germline CDR1 reads GEAIGNYY; CDR2 reads EKD. After removal of 0 bases from V and 0 bases from J, the junction contained 1 base not matched to a gene.

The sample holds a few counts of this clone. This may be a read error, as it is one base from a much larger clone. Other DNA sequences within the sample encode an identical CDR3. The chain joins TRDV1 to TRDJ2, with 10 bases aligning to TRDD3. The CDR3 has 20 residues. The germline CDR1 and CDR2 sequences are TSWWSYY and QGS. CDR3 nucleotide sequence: TGCGCTCTTGGGGAACGTCTCCCTACTGGGGGATCCGATTTGACAGCACAACTCTTCTTT. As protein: CALGERLPTGGSDLTAQLFF.

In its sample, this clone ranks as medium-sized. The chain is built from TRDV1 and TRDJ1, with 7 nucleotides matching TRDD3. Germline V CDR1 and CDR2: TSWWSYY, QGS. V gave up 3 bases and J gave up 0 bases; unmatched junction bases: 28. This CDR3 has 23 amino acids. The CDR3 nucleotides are TGTGCTCTTGGGGAGGCCCCGACCCCTCACGTACTGGGGAATAGGCCGTACACCGATAAACTCATCTTT. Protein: CALGEAPTPHVLGNRPYTDKLIF.

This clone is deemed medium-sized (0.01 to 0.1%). CDR3 DNA sequence: TGTGCTCTTGGGGAACTTCTTCCCCTCTGGGGCGTGCCCGATAAACTCATCTTT. It encodes CALGELLPLWGVPDKLIF. The V gene is TRDV1, the J gene TRDJ1; weak D call: TRDD3 (6 bases). Germline CDR1 is TSWWSYY and CDR2 is QGS. CDR3 length equals 18 residues. V was trimmed by 0 bases and J by 3 bases, leaving 20 bases between them.

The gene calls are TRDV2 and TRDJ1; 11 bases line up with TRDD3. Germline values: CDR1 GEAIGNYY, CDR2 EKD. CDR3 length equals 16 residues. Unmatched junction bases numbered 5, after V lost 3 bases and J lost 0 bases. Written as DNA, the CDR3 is TGTGCCTGTGACTTACTGGGGGATAGACACACCGATAAACTCATCTTT. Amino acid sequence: CACDLLGDRHTDKLIF.

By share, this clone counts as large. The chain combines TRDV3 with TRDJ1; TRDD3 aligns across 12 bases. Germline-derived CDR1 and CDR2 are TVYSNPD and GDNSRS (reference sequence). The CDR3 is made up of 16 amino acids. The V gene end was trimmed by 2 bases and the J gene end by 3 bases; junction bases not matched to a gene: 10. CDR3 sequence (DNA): TGTGCCTTTCCCCCGTACTGGGGGATACCGGCCGATAAACTCATCTTT. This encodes CAFPPYWGIPADKLIF.

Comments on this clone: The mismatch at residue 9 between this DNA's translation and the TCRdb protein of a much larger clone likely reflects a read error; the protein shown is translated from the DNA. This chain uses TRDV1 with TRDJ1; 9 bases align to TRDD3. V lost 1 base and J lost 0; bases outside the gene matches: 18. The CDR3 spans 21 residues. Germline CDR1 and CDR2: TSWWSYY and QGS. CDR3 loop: CALGERFHPLNWGTHTDKLIF. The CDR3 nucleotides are TGTGCTCTTGGGGAACGGTTCCATCCCTTAAACTGGGGGACCCACACCGATAAACTCATCTTT.

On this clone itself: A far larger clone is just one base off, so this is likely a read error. The CDR3: CACDMLGDTDKLIF. The CDR3 DNA reads TGTGCCTGTGACATGCTGGGGGATACCGATAAACTCATCTTT. J is TRDJ1 and V is TRDV2; 9 positions match TRDD3. The CDR3 runs 14 residues. CDR1 and CDR2 from the germline V gene are GEAIGNYY and EKD. Unmatched junction bases numbered 2, after V lost 2 bases and J lost 2 bases.

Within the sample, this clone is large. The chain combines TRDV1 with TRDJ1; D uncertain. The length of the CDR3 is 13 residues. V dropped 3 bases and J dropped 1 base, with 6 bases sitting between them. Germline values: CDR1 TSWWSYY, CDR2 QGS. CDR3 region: CALGDYPTDKLIF. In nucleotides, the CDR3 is TGTGCTCTTGGGGACTACCCCACCGATAAACTCATCTTT.

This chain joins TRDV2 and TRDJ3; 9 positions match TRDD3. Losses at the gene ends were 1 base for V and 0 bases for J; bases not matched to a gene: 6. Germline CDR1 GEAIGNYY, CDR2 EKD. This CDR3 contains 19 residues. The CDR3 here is CACDTTGGPSSWDTRQMFF. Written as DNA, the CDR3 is TGTGCCTGTGACACGACTGGGGGACCCAGCTCCTGGGACACCCGACAGATGTTTTTC.

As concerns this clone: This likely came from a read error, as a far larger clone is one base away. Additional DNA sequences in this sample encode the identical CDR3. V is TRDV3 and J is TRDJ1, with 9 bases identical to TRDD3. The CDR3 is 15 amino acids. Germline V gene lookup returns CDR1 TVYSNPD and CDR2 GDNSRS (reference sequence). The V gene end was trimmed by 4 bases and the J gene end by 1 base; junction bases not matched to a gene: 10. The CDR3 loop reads CASIYWGSLTDKLIF. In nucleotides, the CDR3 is TGTGCCTCTATCTACTGGGGGAGTCTCACCGATAAACTCATCTTT.

CDR3 protein: CALGEYNWGVGRYTDKLIF. CDR3 coding DNA: TGTGCTCTTGGGGAATACAACTGGGGGGTGGGACGATACACCGATAAACTCATCTTT. The chain is built from TRDV1 and TRDJ1; the match to TRDD3 covers 8 bases. V shed 2 bases and J 0 bases; nucleotides not matched to a gene: 14. Per the germline V gene, CDR1 is TSWWSYY and CDR2 is QGS. CDR3 length equals 19 residues.

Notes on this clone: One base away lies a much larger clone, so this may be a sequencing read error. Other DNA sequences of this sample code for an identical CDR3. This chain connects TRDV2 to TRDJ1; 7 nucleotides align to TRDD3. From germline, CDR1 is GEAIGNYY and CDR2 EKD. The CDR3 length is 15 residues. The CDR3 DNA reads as TGCGCCTGTGATGTGCTGGGGGCCTACACCGATAAACTCATCTTT. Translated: CACDVLGAYTDKLIF.

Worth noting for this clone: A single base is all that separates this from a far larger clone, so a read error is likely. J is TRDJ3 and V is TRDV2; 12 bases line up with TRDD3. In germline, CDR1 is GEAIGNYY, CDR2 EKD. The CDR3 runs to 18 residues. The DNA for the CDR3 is TGTGCCTGTGACAATACTGGGGGATACTCCTGGGGCACCCGACAGATGTTTTTC. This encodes CACDNTGGYSWGTRQMFF.

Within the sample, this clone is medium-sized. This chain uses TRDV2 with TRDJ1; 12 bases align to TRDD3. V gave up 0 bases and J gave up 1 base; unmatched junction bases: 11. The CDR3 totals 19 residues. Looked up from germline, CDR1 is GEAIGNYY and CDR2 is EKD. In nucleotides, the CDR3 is TGTGCCTGTGACACCCTCGAGGCTGGGGGATACGATGGCACCGATAAACTCATCTTT. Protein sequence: CACDTLEAGGYDGTDKLIF.

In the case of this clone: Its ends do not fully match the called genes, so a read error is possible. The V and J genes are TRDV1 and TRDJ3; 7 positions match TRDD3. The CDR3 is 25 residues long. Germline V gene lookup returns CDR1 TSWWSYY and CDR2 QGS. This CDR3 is CALGELDLISLGGRFISWDPRQMFF. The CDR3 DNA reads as TGTGCTCTTGGGGAACTTGACCTTATTTCCCTTGGGGGAAGATTTATTTCTTGGGACCCCCGACAGATGTTTTTC.

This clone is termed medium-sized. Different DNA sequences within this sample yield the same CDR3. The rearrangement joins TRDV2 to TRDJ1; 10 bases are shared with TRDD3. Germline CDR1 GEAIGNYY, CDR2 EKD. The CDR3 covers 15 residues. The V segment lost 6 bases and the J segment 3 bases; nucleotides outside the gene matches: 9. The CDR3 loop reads CACKGLGDPSDKLIF. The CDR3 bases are TGTGCCTGTAAGGGACTGGGGGATCCCTCCGATAAACTCATCTTT.

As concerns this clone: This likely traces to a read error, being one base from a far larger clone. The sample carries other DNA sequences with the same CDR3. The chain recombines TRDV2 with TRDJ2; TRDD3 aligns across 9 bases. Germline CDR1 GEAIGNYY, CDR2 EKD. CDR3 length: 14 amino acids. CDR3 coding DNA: TGTGCCTGCGACACCCTGGGGGATACAGCACAACTCTTCTTT. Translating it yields CACDTLGDTAQLFF.

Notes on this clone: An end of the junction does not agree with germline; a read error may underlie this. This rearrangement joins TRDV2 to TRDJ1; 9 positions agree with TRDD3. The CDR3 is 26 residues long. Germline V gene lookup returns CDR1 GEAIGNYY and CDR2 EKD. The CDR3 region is CAREYLGGAVNPKEKLGDTKTDKLIF. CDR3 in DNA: TGTGCCCGTGAATACTTGGGGGGGGCCGTAAACCCAAAGGAGAAACTGGGGGACACGAAAACCGATAAACTCATCTTT.

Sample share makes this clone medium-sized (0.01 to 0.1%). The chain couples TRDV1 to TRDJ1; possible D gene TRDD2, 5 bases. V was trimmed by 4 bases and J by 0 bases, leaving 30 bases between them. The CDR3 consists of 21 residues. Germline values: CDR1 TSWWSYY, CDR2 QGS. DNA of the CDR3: TGTGCTCTTGGGGTCCAGATCCCCCTCTTCCACCCCCACCCGTACACCGATAAACTCATCTTT. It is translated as CALGVQIPLFHPHPYTDKLIF.

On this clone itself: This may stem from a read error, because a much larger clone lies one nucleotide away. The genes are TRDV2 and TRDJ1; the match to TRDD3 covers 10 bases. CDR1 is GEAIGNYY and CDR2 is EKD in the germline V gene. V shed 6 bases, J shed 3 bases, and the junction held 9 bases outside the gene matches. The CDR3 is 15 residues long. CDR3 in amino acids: CACKGLGDPADKLIF. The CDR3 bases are TGTGCCTGTAAGGGACTGGGGGATCCCGCCGATAAACTCATCTTT.